Here is one T cell receptor beta chain with its context. Its target is unknown. The sample is drawn from a study of cytomegalovirus exposure and HLA in healthy donors. Study results and caveats: A likely sequencing artifact accounted for one observed cluster of highly shared sequence variants. One variant, a missense change in DCLRE1C, was linked in a later analysis to TCR beta V- and J-gene trimming. In a later analysis, across HLA loci, associated TCR counts were highest for DRB1, lowest for HLA-C.

Germline lookup yields CDR1 SGHRS and CDR2 YFSETQ. This CDR3 comprises 16 residues. The germline V and J ends were trimmed by 1 base and 0 bases, with 8 bases remaining between them. PCR involved 60 Vbeta and 13 Jbeta primers. The method was immunoSEQ multiplex PCR; TCRdb's version includes in-frame clones alone and lacks a portion of them. The sample records 150,000 to 200,000 clones, approximately 83% being singletons. This sequence joins TRBV5-1 and TRBJ2-6; unclear D gene. This TCR came from a man between 18 and 29 years old in good health and CMV-seropositive. Specimen: PBMCs. The CDR3 reads CASSLRQRSGANVLTF. The DNA for the CDR3 is TGCGCCAGCAGCTTGAGACAACGCTCTGGGGCCAACGTCCTGACTTTC.